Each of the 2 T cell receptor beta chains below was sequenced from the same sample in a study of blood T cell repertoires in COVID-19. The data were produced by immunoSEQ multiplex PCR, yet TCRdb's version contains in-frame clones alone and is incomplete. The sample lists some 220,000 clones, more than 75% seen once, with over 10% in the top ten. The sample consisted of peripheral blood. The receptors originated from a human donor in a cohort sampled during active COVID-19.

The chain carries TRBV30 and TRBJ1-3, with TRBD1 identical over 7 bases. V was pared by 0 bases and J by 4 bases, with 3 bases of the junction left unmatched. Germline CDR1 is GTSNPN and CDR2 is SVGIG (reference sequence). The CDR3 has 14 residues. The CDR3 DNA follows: TGTGCCTGGAGTGTCAGGGGGAGAGGAAACACCATATATTTT. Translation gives CAWSVRGRGNTIYF.

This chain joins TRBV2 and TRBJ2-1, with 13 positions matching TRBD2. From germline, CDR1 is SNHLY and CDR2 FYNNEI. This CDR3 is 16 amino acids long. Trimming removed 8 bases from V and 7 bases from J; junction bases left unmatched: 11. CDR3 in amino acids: CASWRTSGSVKNEQFF. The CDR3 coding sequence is TGTGCCAGCTGGCGGACTAGCGGGAGTGTCAAGAATGAGCAGTTCTTC.